This passage covers 8 T cell receptor beta chains from one sample sequenced in a study of OX40 agonist ivuxolimab in advanced cancers. The repertoire was sequenced with immunoSEQ multiplex PCR; TCRdb's copy has only in-frame clones and lacks some. The table lists about 76,000 clones, about 88% of them singletons. Specimen: CD4+ or CD8+ T cells sorted from blood, collected in a trial of the OX40 agonist ivuxolimab. The receptors were gathered from an adult with an advanced solid tumor such as melanoma, head and neck, liver or kidney cancer.

This chain connects TRBV6-4 to TRBJ2-2, with TRBD1 identical over 9 bases. V lost 10 bases to trimming and J lost 6 bases; unmatched junction nucleotides: 9. The V gene's germline CDR1 is MRHNA and CDR2 SNTAGT. The length of the CDR3 is 14 residues. CDR3 DNA sequence: TGTGCCACCCCACGGGACAGGGTGTCCGGGGAGCTGTTTTTT. Protein product: CATPRDRVSGELFF.

This clone is labeled as medium-sized. The CDR3 protein is CASSLERQWVGRGYTF. CDR3 nucleotide sequence: TGTGCCAGCAGCTTGGAGCGACAGTGGGTAGGAAGGGGCTACACCTTC. J is TRBJ1-2 and V is TRBV5-8, with D perhaps matching TRBD1 (5 bases). Trimming left V 0 bases short and J 8 bases short, with 20 bases between. This CDR3 region has 16 residues. Germline CDR1 is SGHTS and CDR2 is YDEGEE.

The chain links TRBV28 to TRBJ2-5, with a weak D call TRBD1 (6 bases). The tail of the sequence fits TRBJ2-7 better, so the J call may be wrong. There are 13 residues in the CDR3. The V gene's germline CDR1 is MDHEN and CDR2 SYDVKM. The CDR3 loop is CASSSQGSYEQYF. The CDR3 DNA is TGTGCCAGCAGTTCACAGGGCTCCTACGAGCAGTACTTC.

This clone was seen only a few times. The chain uses TRBV19 and TRBJ1-2; no firm D call. This CDR3 spans 11 amino acids. The V gene lost 5 bases and the J gene lost 7 bases, with 8 bases spanning the gap. Germline-derived CDR1 and CDR2 are LNHDA and SQIVND (reference sequence). CDR3 sequence (DNA): TGTGCCAGTAGTTACGAAATTGGCTACACCTTC. Residues: CASSYEIGYTF.

This clone has only a few counts. The chain combines TRBV7-9 with TRBJ2-5; no clear D gene. The germline gives CDR1 SEHNR, CDR2 FQNEAQ (reference sequence). The CDR3 runs 14 residues. V dropped 5 bases and J dropped 2 bases, with 12 bases sitting between them. CDR3 sequence reads: CASSDTVIQETQYF. CDR3 bases: TGTGCCAGCAGCGACACTGTGATACAAGAGACCCAGTACTTC.

The chain recombines TRBV6-4 with TRBJ2-3, with D perhaps TRBD1 (6 bases). CDR1 MRHNA and CDR2 SNTAGT come from the germline V gene. This CDR3 comprises 15 residues. Trimming shortened V by 0 bases and J by 6 bases, and 13 bases separated the two germline ends. CDR3 coding DNA: TGTGCCAGCAGTGACTCGCCAGGGGTGGCTGATACGCAGTATTTT. Translated, it gives CASSDSPGVADTQYF.

V gene TRBV11-3 combines with J gene TRBJ2-1, with a tentative D call TRBD2 (6 bases). The CDR3 is 14 amino acids. Germline CDR1 is SGHNT and CDR2 is YENEEA. Trimming pared 5 bases from V and 7 bases from J, leaving 15 bases between. The CDR3 here is CASSPLEGRNEQFF. CDR3 nucleotides: TGTGCCAGCAGCCCATTGGAGGGGAGGAATGAGCAGTTCTTC. Looking up the rest from reference TRBV11-3 and TRBJ2-1 gives the full variable domain: EAGVVQSPRYKIIEKKQPVAFWCNPISGHNTLYWYLQNLGQGPELLIRYENEEAVDDSQLPKDRFSAERLKGVDSTLKIQPAELGDSAVYLCASSPLEGRNEQFFGPGTRLTVL.

The rearrangement uses TRBV5-4 and TRBJ1-2, with a weak D call TRBD1 (5 bases). This CDR3 comprises 12 residues. Trimming shortened V by 3 bases and J by 6 bases, and 9 bases separated the two germline ends. Germline loops: CDR1 SGHNT, CDR2 YYREEE (reference sequence). This chain's CDR3 is CASSWDGDGYTF. CDR3 bases: TGTGCCAGCAGCTGGGACGGAGATGGCTACACCTTC.